One sample yielded the 19 T cell receptor beta chains listed below, sequenced in a study of T-cell memory formation after mild COVID-19. TCRdb reprocessed the 5' RACE reads with MiXCR, giving one entry per CDR3 protein. The table includes 250,000 to 350,000 distinct CDR3 sequences, about 17% detected once. The source material was PBMCs or a T cell subset sorted from them (not recorded which). The source of these receptors is a man between 18 and 29 years old who had mild COVID-19 (a few samples of this study predate the infection). Cell type and time point are not known.

This rearrangement joins TRBV6-5 to TRBJ1-2; no reliable D call. This CDR3 has 16 residues. The germline V gene has CDR1 MNHEY and CDR2 SVGAGI. V dropped 4 bases and J dropped 1 base, with 16 bases sitting between them. DNA for the CDR3: TGTGCCAGCAGTTCAACTCCTTCGACACTTAACTATGGCTACACCTTC. Translated, it gives CASSSTPSTLNYGYTF.

The chain is built from TRBV12-3 or TRBV12-4 and TRBJ2-7; 7 bases map to TRBD1. V trimming: 6 bases; J trimming: 3 bases; junction bases outside the gene matches: 8. This CDR3 is 14 amino acids long. The CDR3 region has the DNA TGTGCCAGCAGCCGGACAGGAGCATACTACGAGCAGTACTTC. Protein: CASSRTGAYYEQYF.

The CDR3 loop is CASSQLGFGELFF. DNA of the CDR3: TGCGCCAGCAGCCAATTAGGGTTCGGGGAGCTGTTTTTT. This chain uses TRBV4-1 with TRBJ2-2; unclear D gene. Trimming left V 2 bases short and J 7 bases short, with 8 bases between. This CDR3 is built from 13 residues. Germline assignment: CDR1 MGHRA and CDR2 YSYEKL.

In its sample, this clonotype was seen a few times. The gene calls are TRBV15 and TRBJ2-2, with 9 bases fitting TRBD1. Germline CDR1 and CDR2: LNHNV and YYDKDF (reference sequence). The CDR3 covers 16 residues. The J segment lost 4 bases and the V segment lost 3 bases, leaving 6 bases of the junction unmatched. Here the CDR3 reads CATSRVVTGGTGELFF. For the CDR3, the DNA is TGTGCCACCAGCAGGGTGGTGACAGGGGGCACCGGGGAGCTGTTTTTT.

This chain joins TRBV6-6 and TRBJ2-5, with 7 bases identical to TRBD2. The junction had 12 bases not matched to a gene; V was cut back by 6 bases and J by 2 bases. Germline CDR1 MNHNY, CDR2 SVGAGI (reference sequence). This CDR3 comprises 16 residues. CDR3 in amino acids: CASRLELWTRQETQYF. The CDR3 nucleotides read TGTGCCAGCAGACTGGAACTATGGACTAGGCAAGAGACCCAGTACTTC.

This sequence joins TRBV20-1 and TRBJ2-6; D call uncertain. In germline, CDR1 is DFQATT, CDR2 SNEGSKA (reference sequence). CDR3 length equals 14 residues. The V and J ends lost 6 bases and 0 bases respectively, with 9 bases between them. The CDR3 DNA follows: TGCAGTGCACGGCGAAACTCTGGGGCCAACGTCCTGACTTTC. Amino acid sequence: CSARRNSGANVLTF.

This clonotype was observed a few times. J is TRBJ2-5 and V is TRBV7-2; TRBD2 matches at 10 bases. J lost 5 bases, V lost 4 bases, and 13 bases had no gene match. The CDR3 sequence is 17 residues long. Germline-derived CDR1 and CDR2 are SGHTA and FQGNSA. The CDR3 region has the DNA TGTGCCAGCAGCTCTTCCCAAAAGCGGGGGGGCAAGGAGACCCAGTACTTC. Protein: CASSSSQKRGGKETQYF.

At least ten counts were recorded for this clonotype. This chain uses TRBV20-1 with TRBJ2-1; the match to TRBD2 covers 11 bases. V trimming: 6 bases; J trimming: 9 bases; junction bases outside the gene matches: 10. The CDR3 totals 14 residues. From germline, CDR1 is DFQATT and CDR2 SNEGSKA (reference sequence). In DNA, the CDR3 is TGCAGTGCGGGCCTAGCGGGGGGTGGCGGTGAGCAGTTCTTC. Protein product: CSAGLAGGGGEQFF.

This chain uses TRBV7-9 with TRBJ1-2; D gene unclear. Trimming took 7 bases from V and 4 from J, leaving 13 bases between them. Germline V gene sequence: CDR1 SEHNR, CDR2 FQNEAQ (reference sequence). CDR3 length: 13 amino acids. The CDR3 DNA follows: TGTGCCAGCACCGAAATCTGGGGCTATGGCTACACCTTC. Translated, it gives CASTEIWGYGYTF. Full variable domain (remainder filled in from reference TRBV7-9 and TRBJ1-2): DTGVSQNPRHKITKRGQNVTFRCDPISEHNRLYWYRQTLGQGPEFLTYFQNEAQLEKSRLLSDRFSAERPKGSFSTLEIQRTEQGDSAMYLCASTEIWGYGYTFGSGTRLTVV.

This clonotype was picked up a small number of times. A read error may produce the germline difference seen at one junction end. The rearrangement links TRBV12-3 or TRBV12-4 to TRBJ1-6; perhaps TRBD1 as D (5 bases). This CDR3 has 13 residues. In nucleotides, the CDR3 is TGTGCCACCAGTTATCAGGGACCGACACCCCTCCACTTT. It codes for CATSYQGPTPLHF.

The chain couples TRBV18 to TRBJ2-3, with D unresolved. The ends were cut back, 2 bases at V and 2 bases at J, with 8 bases in the middle. Germline V gene sequence: CDR1 KGHSH, CDR2 LQKENI. CDR3 length: 14 amino acids. Here the CDR3 reads CASSPAPNTDTQYF. The CDR3 coding sequence is TGTGCCAGCTCACCAGCACCCAACACAGATACGCAGTATTTT.

This chain joins TRBV4-2 and TRBJ1-4; D is perhaps TRBD1 (6 bases). Germline lookup yields CDR1 LGHNA and CDR2 YNFKEQ. The V end was cut by 0 bases, the J end by 4 bases, with 12 bases between. This CDR3 contains 16 residues. The CDR3 loop reads CASSQDYGGLNEKLFF. CDR3 nucleotides: TGTGCCAGCAGCCAAGACTACGGGGGCCTTAATGAAAAACTGTTTTTT.

The genes are TRBV9 and TRBJ2-1; weak D call: TRBD1 (5 bases). This CDR3 is built from 14 residues. Germline V gene data show CDR1 as SGDLS and CDR2 as YYNGEE. Trimming took off 2 bases at V and 7 bases at J, with 13 bases between the two ends. As DNA, the CDR3 is TGTGCCAGCAGCGTGGTATCCCAGGGTAATGAGCAGTTCTTC. Residues: CASSVVSQGNEQFF.

J is TRBJ1-2 and V is TRBV20-1, with D possibly TRBD1 on 6 matching bases. The CDR3 has 12 residues. Trimming took off 8 bases at V and 7 bases at J, with 17 bases between the two ends. The germline V gene has CDR1 DFQATT and CDR2 SNEGSKA (reference sequence). The CDR3 here is CSPETGFSGYTF. Written as DNA, the CDR3 is TGCAGTCCGGAAACAGGGTTTAGTGGCTACACCTTC.

This clonotype was picked up a small number of times. The rearrangement joins TRBV21-1 to TRBJ2-1; the table's TRBD2 call for D was not verified on the DNA. TRBV21-1 is tagged as a pseudogene. CDR3 length: 12 residues. CDR3 residues: CASLVGSDEQFF. CDR3 in DNA: TGTGCCAGCTTGGTGGGTAGCGATGAGCAGTTCTTC.

The genes are TRBV4-3 and TRBJ2-5; tentatively, D is TRBD1 (6 bases). V was shortened by 3 bases and J by 3 bases, with 11 bases between the two germline ends. This CDR3 is 14 amino acids long. In germline, CDR1 is LGHNA, CDR2 YSLEER. DNA for the CDR3: TGCGCCAGCAGCCAGTTTGCAGGGGAAGAGACCCAGTACTTC. This translates into CASSQFAGEETQYF.

The chain employs TRBV6-2 or TRBV6-3 and TRBJ2-1, with 14 bases identical to TRBD2. The germline V gene has CDR1 MNHEY and CDR2 SVGEGT. The CDR3 totals 16 residues. V trimming: 4 bases; J trimming: 8 bases; junction bases outside the gene matches: 7. The CDR3 DNA sequence: TGTGCCAGCAGTTCGGGACTAGCGGGGGACTGGGATGAGCAGTTCTTC. It codes for CASSSGLAGDWDEQFF.

This clonotype was counted many times. J is TRBJ2-2 and V is TRBV6-6; 10 nucleotides align to TRBD1. The V gene end was trimmed by 6 bases and the J gene end by 3 bases; junction bases not matched to a gene: 4. This CDR3 has 15 amino acids. Germline V gene lookup returns CDR1 MNHNY and CDR2 SVGAGI (reference sequence). CDR3 in amino acids: CASRPGQGYTGELFF. The CDR3 coding sequence is TGTGCCAGCAGGCCGGGACAGGGGTACACCGGGGAGCTGTTTTTT.

This clonotype occurred a few times. The V and J genes are TRBV10-2 and TRBJ2-7, with 11 positions matching TRBD2. The germline V gene has CDR1 WSHSY and CDR2 SAAADI. With 5 bases clipped from V and 7 bases from J, the junction kept 22 bases outside the gene matches. The CDR3 runs 19 residues. The CDR3 coding sequence is TGCGCCAGCAGTTCCCCGGTGGTAGCGGGGGGGCCGAATTTCCCGGAGCAGTACTTC. Translation gives CASSSPVVAGGPNFPEQYF.